This is a list of T cell receptor beta chains from one sample in a study of blood T cell repertoires in COVID-19. Sequencing was performed with immunoSEQ multiplex PCR; in TCRdb, only in-frame clones are kept and a portion is missing. Here the sample spans about 190,000 clones, roughly 90% being singletons. What was sequenced was peripheral blood. These receptors originate from a man between 40 and 49 years old with acute or convalescent COVID-19. Each CDR3 is given with its conserved first and last residue. D genes are given only for firm matches. Clone size appears in some rows only: once, few, many, or a class for an expanded clone.

J gene: TRBJ2-5
D gene: TRBD2
clone size: once
V gene: TRBV7-6
CDR3 DNA: TGTGCCAGCAGCTTAGCGAGAACTAGCGGGGGTGAGACCCAGTACTTC
CDR3 protein: CASSLARTSGGETQYF

J gene: TRBJ1-1
D gene: -
clone size: -
V gene: TRBV5-1
CDR3 DNA: TGCGCCAGCAGCCCGACCACCGGAATAGCAGAAGCTTTCTTT
CDR3 protein: CASSPTTGIAEAFF

J gene: TRBJ2-7
D gene: -
clone size: once
V gene: TRBV30
CDR3 DNA: TGTGCCTGGGCCGGACAGTACGAGCAGTACTTC
CDR3 protein: CAWAGQYEQYF

J gene: TRBJ1-5
D gene: -
clone size: -
V gene: TRBV28
CDR3 DNA: TGTGCCAGCAGTTTGGCCCAGGGCGGTGGCAGTCAGCCCCAGCATTTT
CDR3 protein: CASSLAQGGGSQPQHF

J gene: TRBJ2-7
D gene: -
clone size: -
V gene: TRBV11-2
CDR3 DNA: TGTGCCAGCAGCTTATCAGGGTCCATCTCCTACGAGCAGTACTTC
CDR3 protein: CASSLSGSISYEQYF

J gene: TRBJ1-5
D gene: -
clone size: once
V gene: TRBV10-3
CDR3 DNA: TGTGCCATCAGTGAGTTTCAGGGTCATCCCCAGCATTTT
CDR3 protein: CAISEFQGHPQHF

J gene: TRBJ1-2
D gene: -
clone size: -
V gene: TRBV10-3
CDR3 DNA: TGTGCCATCAGCCGGACTGAGAACTATGGCTACACCTTC
CDR3 protein: CAISRTENYGYTF

J gene: TRBJ2-5
D gene: TRBD1
clone size: -
V gene: TRBV5-4
CDR3 DNA: TGTGCCAGCAGCCGACCCGGGACAGCTCATCAAGAGACCCAGTACTTC
CDR3 protein: CASSRPGTAHQETQYF

J gene: TRBJ2-5
D gene: -
clone size: once
V gene: TRBV21-1
CDR3 DNA: TGTGCCAGCAGCGGAGCTAGCGGGGCGCGATCGGAGACCCAGTACTTC
CDR3 protein: CASSGASGARSETQYF

J gene: TRBJ2-1
D gene: TRBD1
clone size: -
V gene: TRBV6-1
CDR3 DNA: TGTGCCAGCAGTGAAGCGACAGGGACCTACAATGAGCAGTTCTTC
CDR3 protein: CASSEATGTYNEQFF

J gene: TRBJ2-7
D gene: -
clone size: -
V gene: TRBV2
CDR3 DNA: TGTGCCAGCAGTGACGTCCTCAGCGAGCAGTACTTC
CDR3 protein: CASSDVLSEQYF

J gene: TRBJ2-6
D gene: TRBD2
clone size: -
V gene: TRBV7-2
CDR3 DNA: TGTGCCAGTAGGCGGGAGTCTGGGGCCAACGTCCTGACTTTC
CDR3 protein: CASRRESGANVLTF

J gene: TRBJ1-2
D gene: TRBD1
clone size: -
V gene: TRBV12-5
CDR3 DNA: TGTGCTAGTGGTTTGTCAGGGGGCACCTATGGCTACACCTTC
CDR3 protein: CASGLSGGTYGYTF

J gene: TRBJ1-1
D gene: TRBD1
clone size: -
V gene: TRBV4-3
CDR3 DNA: TGCGCCAGCAGCCGGGACAGGGGCACTGAAGCTTTCTTT
CDR3 protein: CASSRDRGTEAFF

J gene: TRBJ2-3
D gene: -
clone size: -
V gene: TRBV29-1
CDR3 DNA: TGCAGCGTCCCAGCGGGCACAGATACGCAGTATTTT
CDR3 protein: CSVPAGTDTQYF

J gene: TRBJ2-4
D gene: TRBD2
clone size: -
V gene: TRBV11-2
CDR3 DNA: TGTGCCAGCAGTCCGAGCGGGGCCACGGGCATTCAGTACTTC
CDR3 protein: CASSPSGATGIQYF

J gene: TRBJ2-5
D gene: -
clone size: -
V gene: TRBV27
CDR3 DNA: TGTGCCAGCAGTTTCGGGACAAGAGAGACCCAGTACTTC
CDR3 protein: CASSFGTRETQYF

J gene: TRBJ2-3
D gene: -
clone size: -
V gene: TRBV4-3
CDR3 DNA: TGCGCCAGCAGCCAAGATCTCTTGGGCAGGGCGGATACGCAGTATTTT
CDR3 protein: CASSQDLLGRADTQYF

J gene: TRBJ1-5
D gene: -
clone size: -
V gene: TRBV6-5
CDR3 DNA: TGTGCCAGCAGCCCAACGGTCAATCAGCCCCAGCATTTT
CDR3 protein: CASSPTVNQPQHF

J gene: TRBJ2-7
D gene: -
clone size: -
V gene: TRBV6-5
CDR3 DNA: TGTGCCAGCAGTTACTCCTTGGGGGGGGCGGAAGAGCAGTACTTC
CDR3 protein: CASSYSLGGAEEQYF

J gene: TRBJ1-1
D gene: -
clone size: -
V gene: TRBV11-2
CDR3 DNA: TGTGCCAGCAGAGAGTTTATGAACACTGAAGCTTTCTTT
CDR3 protein: CASREFMNTEAFF

J gene: TRBJ2-3
D gene: -
clone size: -
V gene: TRBV7-2
CDR3 DNA: TGTGCCAGCAGCTTAGGGTCACTACGGGATACGCAGTATTTT
CDR3 protein: CASSLGSLRDTQYF

J gene: TRBJ2-1
D gene: TRBD2
clone size: -
V gene: TRBV9
CDR3 DNA: TGTGCCAGCAGCGTAGTGGGAGGGACGGGTTTGCATGAGCAGTTCTTC
CDR3 protein: CASSVVGGTGLHEQFF

J gene: TRBJ2-1
D gene: TRBD1
clone size: -
V gene: TRBV7-6
CDR3 DNA: TGTGCCAGCAGCGAGGACAGGGGAAGCAATGAGCAGTTCTTC
CDR3 protein: CASSEDRGSNEQFF

J gene: TRBJ1-2
D gene: -
clone size: -
V gene: TRBV2
CDR3 DNA: TGTGCCAGCAGTGAAATCGGACAAACGGCTGGCTACACCTTC
CDR3 protein: CASSEIGQTAGYTF

J gene: TRBJ1-1
D gene: -
clone size: -
V gene: TRBV5-6
CDR3 DNA: TGTGCCAGCAGCTTGGGGACAATGGGGAACACTGAAGCTTTCTTT
CDR3 protein: CASSLGTMGNTEAFF

J gene: TRBJ1-3
D gene: -
clone size: -
V gene: TRBV4-3
CDR3 DNA: TGCGCCAGCAGCCAAGATCCGGCGGGGTCTGGAAACACCATATATTTT
CDR3 protein: CASSQDPAGSGNTIYF

J gene: TRBJ2-5
D gene: -
clone size: -
V gene: TRBV6-6
CDR3 DNA: TGTGCCAGCAGTTACCCTCTCGGCAGGGAAGAGACCCAGTACTTC
CDR3 protein: CASSYPLGREETQYF

J gene: TRBJ2-2
D gene: -
clone size: -
V gene: TRBV6-6
CDR3 DNA: TGTGCCAGCAGATTAAACAGCGGGGAGCTGTTTTTT
CDR3 protein: CASRLNSGELFF

J gene: TRBJ1-4
D gene: -
clone size: once
V gene: TRBV5-1
CDR3 DNA: TGCGCCAGCTCCGCTACAGGGAGAAATGAAAAACTGTTTTTT
CDR3 protein: CASSATGRNEKLFF

J gene: TRBJ1-1
D gene: -
clone size: -
V gene: TRBV5-6
CDR3 DNA: TGTGCCAGCAGCTTGGCCGGGGGGAACACTGAAGCTTTCTTT
CDR3 protein: CASSLAGGNTEAFF

J gene: TRBJ2-7
D gene: TRBD1
clone size: -
V gene: TRBV7-8
CDR3 DNA: TGTGCCAGCAGCCGGGGACAGGGGCTCTACGAGCAGTACTTC
CDR3 protein: CASSRGQGLYEQYF

J gene: TRBJ2-2
D gene: TRBD2
clone size: few
V gene: TRBV28
CDR3 DNA: TGTGCCAGCCGACTAGGTCGGCTAGCGGGGGGGCCCGGGGAGCTGTTTTTT
CDR3 protein: CASRLGRLAGGPGELFF

J gene: TRBJ2-5
D gene: -
clone size: -
V gene: TRBV3-1/TRBV3-2
CDR3 DNA: TGTGCCAGCAGCTACAGGGAGACCCAGTACTTC
CDR3 protein: CASSYRETQYF

J gene: TRBJ1-3
D gene: TRBD1
clone size: -
V gene: TRBV7-2
CDR3 DNA: TGTGCCAGCAGCCCATACTCAGGGGGCTCACGAAACACCATATATTTT
CDR3 protein: CASSPYSGGSRNTIYF

J gene: TRBJ1-6
D gene: -
clone size: -
V gene: TRBV13
CDR3 DNA: TGTGCCAGCAGCCTAAGGCAGGGGAACGGGTCACCCCTCCACTTT
CDR3 protein: CASSLRQGNGSPLHF

J gene: TRBJ1-6
D gene: TRBD1
clone size: -
V gene: TRBV2
CDR3 DNA: TGTGCCAGCAGGGGACAGGGGGGTTCACCCCTCCACTTT
CDR3 protein: CASRGQGGSPLHF

J gene: TRBJ1-1
D gene: TRBD1
clone size: -
V gene: TRBV5-1
CDR3 DNA: TGCGCCAGCAGCAAACTTACAGGGGCAGGCACTGAAGCTTTCTTT
CDR3 protein: CASSKLTGAGTEAFF

J gene: TRBJ1-6
D gene: TRBD1
clone size: once
V gene: TRBV11-3
CDR3 DNA: TGTGCCAGCAGCTGGACAGGAGCTAATTCACCCCTCCACTTT
CDR3 protein: CASSWTGANSPLHF

J gene: TRBJ1-2
D gene: TRBD1
clone size: -
V gene: TRBV5-1
CDR3 DNA: TGCGCCAGCAGCTGGACCGGGACAGGGATAGGCTATGGCTACACCTTC
CDR3 protein: CASSWTGTGIGYGYTF

J gene: TRBJ1-2
D gene: -
clone size: -
V gene: TRBV18
CDR3 DNA: TGTGCCAGCTCACCACCGTTATCCTGGGGGCTGGCTACCTTC
CDR3 protein: CASSPPLSWGLATF